Following are 22 T cell receptor beta chains from one sample sequenced in a study of technical replicates of blood from a few donors. Using immunoSEQ multiplex PCR, the repertoire was profiled, and TCRdb retains in-frame clones only, with some absent. The table includes 65,000 to 85,000 clones, around 90% detected once. Material for sequencing was T cells isolated from PBMCs. The receptors stem from a human donor in good health.

The V gene is TRBV10-3, the J gene TRBJ1-5; tentatively, D is TRBD1 (5 bases). The V end lost 2 bases, the J end lost 14 bases, and 19 bases lay between the germline ends. In germline, CDR1 is ENHRY, CDR2 SYGVKD. The CDR3 totals 14 residues. The CDR3 DNA sequence: TGTGCCATCAGTGAGCCGGGGGTTCAAGGGACTGAGCATTTT. Protein sequence: CAISEPGVQGTEHF.

The chain links TRBV7-9 to TRBJ2-2; no clear D gene. Trimming took 4 bases from V and 1 from J, leaving 19 bases between them. The CDR3 loop spans 18 amino acids. Looked up from germline, CDR1 is SEHNR and CDR2 is FQNEAQ (reference sequence). The CDR3 nucleotides read TGTGCCAGCAGCTCATATCGGGTGGTGGCAGAGAACACCGGGGAGCTGTTTTTT. Translation gives CASSSYRVVAENTGELFF.

The V call is TRBV4-1, the J call TRBJ2-7; 9 positions agree with TRBD2. The CDR3 is 15 amino acids. The germline gives CDR1 MGHRA, CDR2 YSYEKL. V was pared by 3 bases and J by 2 bases, with 5 bases of the junction left unmatched. The CDR3 DNA is TGCGCCAGCAGCCAGACTAGCGGAGAAGCCTACGAGCAGTACTTC. The encoded protein is CASSQTSGEAYEQYF.

A remark on this clone: A read error may account for a junction end that differs from germline. This chain joins TRBV20-1 and TRBJ1-2; 8 nucleotides line up with TRBD1. Germline CDR1 is DFQATT and CDR2 is SNEGSKA (reference sequence). This CDR3 contains 11 residues. CDR3 bases: TGCAGTGCTCTCCGTGGGACAGGCGGCCACTTC. This gives the protein CSALRGTGGHF.

The genes are TRBV5-6 and TRBJ2-2, with 8 bases lining up with TRBD1. CDR1 SGHDT and CDR2 YYEEEE come from the germline V gene. After removal of 4 bases from V and 6 bases from J, the junction contained 5 bases not matched to a gene. The CDR3 loop spans 14 amino acids. CDR3 amino acids: CASSGTGWAGELFF. CDR3 DNA sequence: TGTGCCAGCAGCGGGACAGGTTGGGCCGGGGAGCTGTTTTTT.

This clone was counted a single time. In DNA form, the CDR3 reads TGTGCCAGCAGTGGAGGGGGAAACCGGGACAGGGACTACGAGCAGTACTTC. It codes for CASSGGGNRDRDYEQYF. This chain uses TRBV6-1 with TRBJ2-7; TRBD1 matches at 9 bases. This CDR3 has 17 residues. Germline CDR1 reads MNHNS; CDR2 reads SASEGT. V lost 4 bases and J lost 3; bases outside the gene matches: 13.

Of note for this clone: The junction departs from germline at one end; a sequencing error may be responsible. The chain employs TRBV7-7 and TRBJ2-5; perhaps TRBD1 as D (6 bases). The CDR3 has 17 amino acids. The germline CDR1 and CDR2 sequences are SSHAT and FNYEAQ (reference sequence). The CDR3 loop reads CASSLEVSGTRLETQYF. In DNA, the CDR3 is TGTGCTAGCAGCTTAGAGGTTTCAGGGACACGATTGGAGACCCAGTACTTC.

This clone is a singleton in its sample. The V and J genes are TRBV11-3 and TRBJ2-7; 16 bases map to TRBD2. The J segment lost 4 bases and the V segment lost 4 bases, leaving 7 bases of the junction unmatched. The CDR3 spans 17 residues. In germline, CDR1 is SGHNT, CDR2 YENEEA. The DNA for the CDR3 is TGTGCCAGCAGCTCCGGGACTAGCGGGAGGGCCATGTACGAGCAGTACTTC. Translation gives CASSSGTSGRAMYEQYF.

This chain connects TRBV6-1 to TRBJ2-4; the match to TRBD1 covers 7 bases. The trim removed 4 bases at V and 7 bases at J, leaving 7 bases unmatched. Germline lookup yields CDR1 MNHNS and CDR2 SASEGT. The CDR3 is 14 residues long. The CDR3 region is CASSGPGGYNIQYF. The CDR3 DNA is TGTGCCAGCAGTGGTCCAGGGGGTTACAACATTCAGTACTTC.

This rearrangement joins TRBV9 to TRBJ2-3; 13 nucleotides line up with TRBD2. Unmatched junction bases numbered 6, after V lost 3 bases and J lost 5 bases. Germline-derived CDR1 and CDR2 are SGDLS and YYNGEE. The CDR3 spans 16 residues. Here the CDR3 reads CASSGGLAGFKDTQYF. The DNA for the CDR3 is TGTGCCAGCAGCGGGGGACTAGCGGGATTTAAAGATACGCAGTATTTT.

The CDR3 DNA sequence: TGTGCCAGCAGCTACGGACTAAGCGGGAGCGAGCAGTACTTC. This codes for CASSYGLSGSEQYF. The chain couples TRBV13 to TRBJ2-7, with 8 bases aligning to TRBD2. Germline lookup yields CDR1 PRHDT and CDR2 FYEKMQ (reference sequence). With V trimmed by 4 bases and J by 6 bases, 8 bases remained unmatched. The CDR3 is 14 amino acids.

This rearrangement joins TRBV28 to TRBJ1-1; D gene ambiguous. The V end lost 7 bases, the J end lost 5 bases, and 8 bases lay between the germline ends. In germline, CDR1 is MDHEN, CDR2 SYDVKM. The CDR3 is 11 amino acids. This chain's CDR3 is CASKRETEAFF. For the CDR3, the DNA is TGTGCCAGCAAGAGGGAGACTGAAGCTTTCTTT.

The rearrangement links TRBV7-2 to TRBJ2-5, with D unclear. This CDR3 contains 12 residues. V lost 1 base and J lost 4, with 4 bases in between. Germline CDR1 and CDR2: SGHTA and FQGNSA. The CDR3 here is CASSLGAETQYF. In DNA form, the CDR3 reads TGTGCCAGCAGCTTAGGAGCAGAGACCCAGTACTTC.

The V gene is TRBV9, the J gene TRBJ1-1, with a tentative D call TRBD1 (6 bases). Deletions cut 0 bases from V and 1 base from J, with 7 bases between. Germline-derived CDR1 and CDR2 are SGDLS and YYNGEE. The CDR3 loop spans 14 amino acids. CDR3 residues: CASSVEGQNTEAFF. As DNA, the CDR3 is TGTGCCAGCAGCGTAGAGGGACAGAACACTGAAGCTTTCTTT.

This rearrangement joins TRBV5-8 to TRBJ1-2, with a weak D call TRBD1 (5 bases). V dropped 1 base and J dropped 3 bases, with 10 bases sitting between them. CDR3 length equals 14 residues. CDR1 is SGHTS and CDR2 is YDEGEE in the germline V gene. The CDR3 is CASSLSTTDYGYTF. CDR3 DNA sequence: TGTGCCAGCAGCTTGTCTACGACAGACTATGGCTACACCTTC.

The genes are TRBV18 and TRBJ2-1; a possible D gene is TRBD2 (6 bases). The germline V and J ends were trimmed by 6 bases and 7 bases, with 19 bases remaining between them. CDR1 KGHSH and CDR2 LQKENI come from the germline V gene. The CDR3 contains 15 residues. The CDR3: CASSPPPGRENEQFF. CDR3 sequence (DNA): TGTGCCAGCTCCCCCCCACCGGGACGGGAGAATGAGCAGTTCTTC.

This chain joins TRBV2 and TRBJ1-1; maybe TRBD1 (6 bases). The CDR3 sequence is 13 residues long. Deletions cut 6 bases from V and 5 bases from J, with 13 bases between. In germline, CDR1 is SNHLY, CDR2 FYNNEI. CDR3 bases: TGTGCCAGCAGCCAGACCCAGGGGACTGAAGCTTTCTTT. It specifies CASSQTQGTEAFF.

The genes are TRBV7-8 and TRBJ2-3; a weak D match, TRBD1 (7 bases). The germline CDR1 and CDR2 sequences are SGHVS and FQNEAQ. Between the trimmed V and J ends, which lost 6 bases and 2 bases, there was a span of 18 bases. The CDR3 totals 16 residues. CDR3 residues: CASRYGRDRDTDTQYF. CDR3 DNA: TGTGCCAGCAGATACGGGCGGGACAGAGACACAGATACGCAGTATTTT.

The chain links TRBV9 to TRBJ2-3; 14 bases are shared with TRBD2. The V gene end was trimmed by 3 bases and the J gene end by 6 bases; junction bases not matched to a gene: 3. In germline, CDR1 is SGDLS, CDR2 YYNGEE. The CDR3 totals 15 residues. CDR3 DNA: TGTGCCAGCAGCGCTGGACTAGCGGGAGGTGATACGCAGTATTTT. It specifies CASSAGLAGGDTQYF.

The gene calls are TRBV7-8 and TRBJ2-7, with TRBD1 as a possible D gene (6 bases). Germline CDR1 SGHVS, CDR2 FQNEAQ. Trimming removed 1 base at V and 3 bases at J, with 13 bases between. The CDR3 is 15 amino acids. The CDR3 loop is CASSLEGVLIYEQYF. CDR3 nucleotides: TGTGCCAGCAGCTTAGAGGGGGTCTTGATCTACGAGCAGTACTTC.

The chain has TRBV6-5 and TRBJ1-1; perhaps TRBD1 as D (5 bases). V was cut by 7 bases and J by 6 bases, with 21 bases left in between. Looked up from germline, CDR1 is MNHEY and CDR2 is SVGAGI. This CDR3 contains 15 residues. Here the CDR3 reads CASTQSQGVYAEAFF. The DNA of the CDR3 is TGTGCCAGCACCCAATCCCAGGGTGTGTACGCTGAAGCTTTCTTT.

This chain links TRBV7-2 with TRBJ2-3; possible D gene TRBD2, 7 bases. The CDR3 totals 16 residues. Germline V lookup: CDR1 SGHTA, CDR2 FQGNSA. Trimming removed 2 bases from V and 5 bases from J, with 17 bases in between. The CDR3 DNA follows: TGTGCCAGCAGCTTAAATTCGGGGGGAGGGGGAGATACGCAGTATTTT. Translated: CASSLNSGGGGDTQYF.